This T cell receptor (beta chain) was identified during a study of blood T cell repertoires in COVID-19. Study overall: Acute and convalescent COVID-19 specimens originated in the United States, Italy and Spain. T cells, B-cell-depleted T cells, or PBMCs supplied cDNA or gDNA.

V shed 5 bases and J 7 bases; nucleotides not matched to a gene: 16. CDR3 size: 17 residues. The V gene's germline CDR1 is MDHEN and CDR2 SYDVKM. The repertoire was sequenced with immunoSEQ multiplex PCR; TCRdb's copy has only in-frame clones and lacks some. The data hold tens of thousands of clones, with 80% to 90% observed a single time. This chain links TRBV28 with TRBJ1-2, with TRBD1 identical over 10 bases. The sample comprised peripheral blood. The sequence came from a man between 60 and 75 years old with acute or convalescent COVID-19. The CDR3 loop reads CASSPSVTGGQGGGYTF. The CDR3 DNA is TGTGCCAGCAGTCCATCCGTGACAGGGGGCCAGGGTGGTGGCTACACCTTC.